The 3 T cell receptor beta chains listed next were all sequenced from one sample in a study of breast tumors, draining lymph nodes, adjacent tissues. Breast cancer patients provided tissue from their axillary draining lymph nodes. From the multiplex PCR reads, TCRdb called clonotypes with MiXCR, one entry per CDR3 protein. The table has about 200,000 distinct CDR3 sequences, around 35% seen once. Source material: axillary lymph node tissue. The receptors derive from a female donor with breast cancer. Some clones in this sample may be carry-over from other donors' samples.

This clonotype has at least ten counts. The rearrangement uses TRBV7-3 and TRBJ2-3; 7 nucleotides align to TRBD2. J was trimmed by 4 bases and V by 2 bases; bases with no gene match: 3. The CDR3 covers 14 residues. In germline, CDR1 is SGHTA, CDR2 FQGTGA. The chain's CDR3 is CASSLVAGADTQYF. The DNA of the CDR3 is TGTGCCAGCAGCTTAGTTGCGGGAGCAGATACGCAGTATTTT.

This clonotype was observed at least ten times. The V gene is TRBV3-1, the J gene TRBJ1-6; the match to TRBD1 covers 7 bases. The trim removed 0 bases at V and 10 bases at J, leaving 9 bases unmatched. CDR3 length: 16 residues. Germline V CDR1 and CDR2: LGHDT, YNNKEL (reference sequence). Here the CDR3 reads CASSQDLKGARSPLHF. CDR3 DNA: TGTGCCAGCAGCCAAGATTTGAAGGGGGCCAGGTCACCCCTCCACTTT.

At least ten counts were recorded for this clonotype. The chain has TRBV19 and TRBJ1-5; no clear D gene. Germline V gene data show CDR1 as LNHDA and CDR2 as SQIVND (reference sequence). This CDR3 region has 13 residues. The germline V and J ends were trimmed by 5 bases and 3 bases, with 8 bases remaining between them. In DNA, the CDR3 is TGTGCCAGTAGTCTCGACACCAATCAGCCCCAGCATTTT. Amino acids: CASSLDTNQPQHF.